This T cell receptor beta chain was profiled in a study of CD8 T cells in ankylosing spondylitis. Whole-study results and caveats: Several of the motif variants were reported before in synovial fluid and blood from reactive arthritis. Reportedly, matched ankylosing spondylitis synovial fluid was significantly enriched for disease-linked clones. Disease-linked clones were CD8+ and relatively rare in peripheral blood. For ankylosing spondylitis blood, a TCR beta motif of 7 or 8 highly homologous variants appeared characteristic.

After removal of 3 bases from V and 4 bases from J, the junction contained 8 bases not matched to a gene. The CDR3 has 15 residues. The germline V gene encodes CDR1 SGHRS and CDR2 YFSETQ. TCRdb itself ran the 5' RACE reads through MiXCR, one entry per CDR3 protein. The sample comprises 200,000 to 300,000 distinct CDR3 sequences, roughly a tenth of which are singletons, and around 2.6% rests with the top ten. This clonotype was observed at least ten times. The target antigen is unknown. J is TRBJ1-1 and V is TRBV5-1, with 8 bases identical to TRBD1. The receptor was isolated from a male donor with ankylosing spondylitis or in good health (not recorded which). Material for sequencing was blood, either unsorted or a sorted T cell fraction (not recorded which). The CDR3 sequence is CASSSRTGLGTEAFF. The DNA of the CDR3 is TGCGCCAGCAGCTCCCGGACAGGGTTGGGCACTGAAGCTTTCTTT.